The sequence of this T cell receptor beta chain was determined in a study of blood T cell repertoires in COVID-19. Study details: Acute and convalescent COVID-19 specimens originated in the United States, Italy and Spain. T cells, B-cell-depleted T cells, or PBMCs provided the cDNA or gDNA that served as material.

CDR1 and CDR2 (germline): LGHDT, YNNKEL (reference sequence). V shed 8 bases and J 4 bases; nucleotides not matched to a gene: 6. This CDR3 region has 13 residues. Authors' processing steps: Reference gene primer amplification gave nucleated cell count estimates. Only in-frame clones appear in the TCRdb table, and some are missing; sequencing was by immunoSEQ multiplex PCR. That table furnishes V, J and clone size, whereas the DNA furnished D and trimming. The sample has about 42,000 clones, around 76% seen once. Sequenced sample: peripheral blood. The J gene is TRBJ2-5, the V gene TRBV3-1 (or the pseudogene TRBV3-2), with 8 bases lining up with TRBD1. The clonotype originates from a man aged 70-80 years with active or convalescent COVID-19. The CDR3 reads CASGRQGSETQYF. CDR3 coding DNA: TGTGCCAGCGGCCGACAGGGGTCAGAGACCCAGTACTTC.